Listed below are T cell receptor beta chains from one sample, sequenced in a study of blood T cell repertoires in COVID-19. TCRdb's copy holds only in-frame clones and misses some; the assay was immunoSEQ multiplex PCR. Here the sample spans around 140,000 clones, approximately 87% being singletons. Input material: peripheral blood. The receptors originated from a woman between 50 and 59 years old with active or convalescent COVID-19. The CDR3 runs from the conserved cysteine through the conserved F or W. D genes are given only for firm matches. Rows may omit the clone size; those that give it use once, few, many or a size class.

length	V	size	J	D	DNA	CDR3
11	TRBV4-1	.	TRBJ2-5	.	TGCGCCAGCAGCCCAGGGGTGACCCAGTACTTC	CASSPGVTQYF
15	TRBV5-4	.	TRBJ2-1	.	TGTGCCAGCAGCTCCGGACGGACTCTATACAATGAGCAGTTCTTC	CASSSGRTLYNEQFF
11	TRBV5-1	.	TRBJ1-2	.	TGCGCCAGCGGGGAGGGTTATGGCTACACCTTC	CASGEGYGYTF
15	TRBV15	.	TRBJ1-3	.	TGTGCCACCAGCCTGGACAAGTATGCTGGAAACACCATATATTTT	CATSLDKYAGNTIYF
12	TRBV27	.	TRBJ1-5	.	TGTGCCAGCAGTTCGGGTAATCAGCCCCAGCATTTT	CASSSGNQPQHF
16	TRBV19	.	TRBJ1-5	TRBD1	TGTGCCAGTATCCCAACGGGCAGGGGGTGGGGTCAGCCCCAGCATTTT	CASIPTGRGWGQPQHF
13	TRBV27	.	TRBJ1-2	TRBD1	TGTGCCAGCAGCCGGACAGGCGCCTTTGGCTACACCTTC	CASSRTGAFGYTF
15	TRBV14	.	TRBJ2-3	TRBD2	TGTGCCAGCAGCCGACTAGCGGGGACCACAGATACGCAGTATTTT	CASSRLAGTTDTQYF
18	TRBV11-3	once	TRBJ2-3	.	TGTGCCAGCAGCACACGTAGATTCCGGGACACTAGCACAGATACGCAGTATTTT	CASSTRRFRDTSTDTQYF
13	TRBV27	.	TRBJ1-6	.	TGTGCCAGCAGTTTAGCCGGGGATTCACCCCTCCACTTT	CASSLAGDSPLHF
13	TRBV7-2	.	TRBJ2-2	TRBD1	TGTGCCAGCAGGAGACAGGGTCCCGGGGAGCTGTTTTTT	CASRRQGPGELFF
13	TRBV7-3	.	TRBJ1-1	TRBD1	TGTGCCAGCAGCTTAAGGGGGACAGCAGAAGCTTTCTTT	CASSLRGTAEAFF
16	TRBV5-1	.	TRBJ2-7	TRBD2	TGCGCCAGCAGCCCCGGACTAGCGGGGACCACCTACGAGCAGTACTTC	CASSPGLAGTTYEQYF
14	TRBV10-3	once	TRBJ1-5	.	TGTGCCATCAGTGAGTCGGCAGGGAACCAGCCCCAGCATTTT	CAISESAGNQPQHF
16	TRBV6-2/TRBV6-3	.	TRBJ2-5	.	TGTGCCAGCAGTTACGATGGGCCGACGTACCAAGAGACCCAGTACTTC	CASSYDGPTYQETQYF
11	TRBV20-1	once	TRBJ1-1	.	TGCAGTGCTTATTTAGACACTGAAGCTTTCTTT	CSAYLDTEAFF
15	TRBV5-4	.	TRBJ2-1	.	TGTGCCAGCAGCACTGGACTAGGGAGGGGGAATGAGCAGTTCTTC	CASSTGLGRGNEQFF
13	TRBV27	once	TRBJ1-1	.	TGTGCCAGCAGCCTCACAGTGAACACTGAAGCTTTCTTT	CASSLTVNTEAFF
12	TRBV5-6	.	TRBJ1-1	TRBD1	TGTGCCAGCAGCAAAACAGGGGCTGAAGCTTTCTTT	CASSKTGAEAFF
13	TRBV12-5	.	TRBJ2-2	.	TGTGCTAGTGGGATCGAGGGCGGCGGGGAGCTGTTTTTT	CASGIEGGGELFF
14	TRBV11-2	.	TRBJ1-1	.	TGTGCCAGCAGCAAAAATTTTGGACAGTCTGAAGCTTTCTTT	CASSKNFGQSEAFF
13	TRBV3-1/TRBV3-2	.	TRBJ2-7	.	TGTGCCAGCAGCCCAAACGAGCTCTACGAGCAGTACTTC	CASSPNELYEQYF
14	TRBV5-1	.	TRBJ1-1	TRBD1	TGCGCCAGCAGCTTAGAGGGGGCCAACACTGAAGCTTTCTTT	CASSLEGANTEAFF
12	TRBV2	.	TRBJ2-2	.	TGTGCCAGCAGTGATCAGTCCGGGGAGCTGTTTTTT	CASSDQSGELFF
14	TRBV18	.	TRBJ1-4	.	TGTGCCAGCTCAGAAGGGGCCATTAATGAAAAACTGTTTTTT	CASSEGAINEKLFF
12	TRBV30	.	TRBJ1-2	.	TGTGCCTGGAGTGAAGGGGCAGGGGGCTACACCTTC	CAWSEGAGGYTF
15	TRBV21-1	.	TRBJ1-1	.	TGTGCCAGCAGCACACGGACAGGCTCGACCACTGAAGCTTTCTTT	CASSTRTGSTTEAFF
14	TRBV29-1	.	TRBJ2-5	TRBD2	TGCAGCGTTGCCCTCGGGACTAGCGGGGAGACCCAGTACTTC	CSVALGTSGETQYF
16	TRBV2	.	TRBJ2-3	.	TGTGCCAGCAGTGAAGCGGGTAGCGGATACACAGATACGCAGTATTTT	CASSEAGSGYTDTQYF
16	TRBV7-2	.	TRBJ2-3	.	TGTGCCAGCAGCCACCCCAGCCTTCTAGTCTCAGATACGCAGTATTTT	CASSHPSLLVSDTQYF
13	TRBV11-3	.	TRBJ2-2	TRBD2	TGTGCCAGCAGCTTTGGGGGGGCCGGGGAGCTGTTTTTT	CASSFGGAGELFF
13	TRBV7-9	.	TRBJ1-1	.	TGTGCCAGCAGCTTAGATCGGAACACTGAAGCTTTCTTT	CASSLDRNTEAFF
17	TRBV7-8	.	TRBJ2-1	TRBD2	TGTGCCAGCAGCTCGTCCCAGTTACTAGCGAGTGACAATGAGCAGTTCTTC	CASSSSQLLASDNEQFF
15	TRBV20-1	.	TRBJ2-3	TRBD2	TGCAGTGCTAGTCGGACTAGCGGGAGGACAGATACGCAGTATTTT	CSASRTSGRTDTQYF
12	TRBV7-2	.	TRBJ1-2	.	TGTGCCAGCAGCTTGCAGGCTCGGGGCTACACCTTC	CASSLQARGYTF
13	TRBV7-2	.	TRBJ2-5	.	TGTGCCAGCAGCTTATTTGCGGGAGAGACCCAGTACTTC	CASSLFAGETQYF
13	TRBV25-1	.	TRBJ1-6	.	TGTGCCAGCAGTGAATCGTTAATTTCACCCCTCCACTTT	CASSESLISPLHF
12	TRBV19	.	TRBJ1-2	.	TGTGCCACCTCACGAGAGGGCCTCGGCTACACCTTC	CATSREGLGYTF
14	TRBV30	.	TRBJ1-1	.	TGTGCCTGGCGGAGGGGGGGGAGGGACACTGAAGCTTTCTTT	CAWRRGGRDTEAFF
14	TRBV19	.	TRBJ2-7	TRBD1	TGTGCCAGTAGTATTCGACAGGGGAGCCACGAGCAGTACTTC	CASSIRQGSHEQYF
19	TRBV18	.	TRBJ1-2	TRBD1	TGTGCCAGCCCAGACGGGAGAGGGGGCATGGTAAAGCATAACTATGGCTACACCTTC	CASPDGRGGMVKHNYGYTF
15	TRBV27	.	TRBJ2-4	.	TGTGCCAGCAGTCCTCTAGGGGTTTCCAAAAACATTCAGTACTTC	CASSPLGVSKNIQYF
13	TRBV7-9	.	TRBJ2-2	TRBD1	TGTGCCAGCAACATAGGGGGCGCCGGGGAGCTGTTTTTT	CASNIGGAGELFF
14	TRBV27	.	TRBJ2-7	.	TGTGCCAGCAGTTTAGCGGTAAGCTCCTACGAGCAGTACTTC	CASSLAVSSYEQYF
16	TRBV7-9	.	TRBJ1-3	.	TGTGCCAGCAGCTTATCCTACAGGGAGGGTGGAAACACCATATATTTT	CASSLSYREGGNTIYF
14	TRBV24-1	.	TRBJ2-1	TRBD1	TGTGCCACCTCGGGACAGGACTCGTGGAATGAGCAGTTCTTC	CATSGQDSWNEQFF
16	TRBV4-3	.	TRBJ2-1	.	TGCGCCAGCAGCCAAGATTTGCTAGCTTCCTACAATGAGCAGTTCTTC	CASSQDLLASYNEQFF
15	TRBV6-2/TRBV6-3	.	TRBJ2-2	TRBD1	TGTGCCAGCAGTGACAGGGGGCCGAACACCGGGGAGCTGTTTTTT	CASSDRGPNTGELFF
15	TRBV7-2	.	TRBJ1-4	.	TGTGCCAGCAGCTTAGGTGGAGTTCCTAATGAAAAACTGTTTTTT	CASSLGGVPNEKLFF
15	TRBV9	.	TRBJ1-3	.	TGTGCCAGCAGCCCTCAAGGGAGCTCTGGAAACACCATATATTTT	CASSPQGSSGNTIYF
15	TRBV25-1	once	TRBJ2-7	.	TGTGCCAGCAGTGAATCTGGAGTGATCACCTACGAGCAGTACTTC	CASSESGVITYEQYF
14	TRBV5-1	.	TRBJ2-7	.	TGCGCCAGCAGCTTGAGGTCGGGTACCTACGAGCAGTACTTC	CASSLRSGTYEQYF
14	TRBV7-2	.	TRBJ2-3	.	TGTGCCAGCAGCTTGAGGCGAGCGGAGGATACGCAGTATTTT	CASSLRRAEDTQYF
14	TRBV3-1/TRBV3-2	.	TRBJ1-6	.	TGTGCCAGCAGCCCCGGACAGAATAATTCACCCCTCCACTTT	CASSPGQNNSPLHF
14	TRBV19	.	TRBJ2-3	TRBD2	TGTGCCAGTATAAGCCGGGGGGACACAGATACGCAGTATTTT	CASISRGDTDTQYF
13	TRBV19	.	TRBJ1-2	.	TGTGCCAGTAGTTTTCAGGAGGGCTATGGCTACACCTTC	CASSFQEGYGYTF
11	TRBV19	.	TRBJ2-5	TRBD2	TGTGCCAGTACCGGTAGCGGGGCCCAGTACTTC	CASTGSGAQYF
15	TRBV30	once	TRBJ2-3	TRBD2	TGTGCCTGGAGTCGGGGGGGGACTAGCACAGATACGCAGTATTTT	CAWSRGGTSTDTQYF
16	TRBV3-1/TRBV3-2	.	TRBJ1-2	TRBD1	TGTGCCAGCAGCCCACCACCCCGGGCAGGGGGCTTTGGCTACACCTTC	CASSPPPRAGGFGYTF
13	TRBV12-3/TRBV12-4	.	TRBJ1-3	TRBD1	TGTGCCACCTCGGACAGGGGAGGAAACACCATATATTTT	CATSDRGGNTIYF